These 10 T cell receptor beta chains were sequenced from one sample in a study of blood T cell repertoires in COVID-19. The method was immunoSEQ multiplex PCR; TCRdb's version includes in-frame clones alone and lacks a portion of them. The sample includes about 150,000 clones, approximately 90% of them seen just once. The sample was peripheral blood. The receptors shown here come from a human donor with COVID-19, enrolled during active disease. The donor label of this sample is uncertain.

This clone is a singleton in its sample. CDR3 sequence reads: CASSIGQGEGGYTF. As DNA, the CDR3 is TGTGCCAGTAGTATCGGCCAGGGGGAAGGTGGCTACACCTTC. The chain is built from TRBV19 and TRBJ1-2; 7 bases agree with TRBD1. CDR1 is LNHDA and CDR2 is SQIVND in the germline V gene (reference sequence). There are 14 residues in the CDR3. J was trimmed by 7 bases and V by 3 bases; bases with no gene match: 8.

V and J are TRBV6-2 or TRBV6-3 and TRBJ1-5; 8 bases are shared with TRBD1. Trimming took 4 bases from V and 6 from J; bases not matched to a gene: 11. The CDR3 is 16 amino acids. Per germline, CDR1 MNHEY and CDR2 SVGEGT. The CDR3 spells CASSFPLTGAFQPQHF. CDR3 DNA: TGTGCCAGCAGTTTCCCCCTGACAGGGGCATTTCAGCCCCAGCATTTT.

The chain has TRBV12-2 and TRBJ2-7; the table's D call, TRBD2, was not checked against the DNA. TRBV12-2 is annotated as a pseudogene. CDR3 length equals 18 residues. The CDR3 DNA follows: TGTGCAAGTCGCTTACCCTCCGGACTAGCGGGATTTTGGAACGAGCAGTACTTC. Translating it yields CASRLPSGLAGFWNEQYF.

This sequence joins TRBV19 and TRBJ2-1; TRBD2 aligns across 13 bases. With 3 bases clipped from V and 11 bases from J, the junction kept 1 base outside the gene matches. This CDR3 has 13 amino acids. From germline, CDR1 is LNHDA and CDR2 SQIVND (reference sequence). This CDR3 is CASSMGLAGKQFF. The CDR3 DNA reads as TGTGCCAGTAGTATGGGACTAGCGGGAAAGCAGTTCTTC.

The V and J genes are TRBV6-2 or TRBV6-3 and TRBJ2-7, with a tentative D call TRBD2 (7 bases). The CDR3 length is 14 residues. With 3 bases removed from V and 5 bases from J, the gap between germline ends came to 14 bases. Per germline, CDR1 MNHEY and CDR2 SVGEGT. CDR3 protein: CASSYGGAVHEQYF. The DNA of the CDR3 is TGTGCCAGCAGTTATGGGGGGGCCGTACACGAGCAGTACTTC.

V usage is TRBV29-1 and J usage is TRBJ2-3; 9 nucleotides align to TRBD1. This CDR3 is built from 14 residues. V was pared by 5 bases and J by 2 bases, with 5 bases of the junction left unmatched. The V gene's germline CDR1 is SQVTM and CDR2 ANQGSEA. The CDR3 here is CSVQDRGSTDTQYF. As DNA, the CDR3 is TGCAGCGTTCAGGACAGGGGTTCCACAGATACGCAGTATTTT.

The V and J genes are TRBV6-2 or TRBV6-3 and TRBJ2-1; perhaps TRBD1 as D (5 bases). The CDR3 is 14 residues long. V lost 5 bases, J lost 6 bases, and 14 bases lay in between. CDR1 MNHEY and CDR2 SVGEGT come from the germline V gene. As DNA, the CDR3 is TGTGCCAGCAGTCCCCCGCAGGGCCCCAATGAGCAGTTCTTC. It translates to CASSPPQGPNEQFF.

This chain joins TRBV5-8 and TRBJ1-1, with D maybe TRBD1 (5 bases). CDR1 and CDR2 (germline): SGHTS, YDEGEE. The CDR3 is 15 amino acids. V was cut by 3 bases and J by 2 bases, with 14 bases left in between. This CDR3 reads CASSWGFGLNTEAFF. Written as DNA, the CDR3 is TGTGCCAGCAGCTGGGGGTTTGGACTAAACACTGAAGCTTTCTTT. Full variable domain (missing parts from reference TRBV5-8 and TRBJ1-1): EAGVTQSPTHLIKTRGQQATLRCSPISGHTSVYWYQQALGLGLQFLLWYDEGEERNRGNFPPRFSGRQFPNYSSELNVNALELEDSALYLCASSWGFGLNTEAFFGQGTRLTVV.

This clone has only a few counts. This chain uses TRBV29-1 with TRBJ1-1, with D unresolved. V was shortened by 7 bases and J by 0 bases, with 12 bases between the two germline ends. The CDR3 runs to 13 residues. Germline V gene data show CDR1 as SQVTM and CDR2 as ANQGSEA. The CDR3 region is CSGGFSLNTEAFF. The CDR3 DNA follows: TGCAGCGGAGGTTTCTCCCTGAACACTGAAGCTTTCTTT.

This chain connects TRBV5-1 to TRBJ1-4; TRBD1 matches 7 bases. CDR1 and CDR2 from the germline V gene are SGHRS and YFSETQ. The CDR3 consists of 14 residues. Germline trimming cut 4 bases from V and 5 bases from J; bases unmatched to any gene: 5. The CDR3 bases are TGCGCCAGCAGCCCCGGGACAGAGAATGAAAAACTGTTTTTT. Amino acid sequence: CASSPGTENEKLFF.